The rows below give T cell receptor beta chains drawn from one sample of a study of CXCR3-negative and CXCR3-positive naive CD8 T cells. TCRdb reanalyzed the 5' RACE reads and collapses them to one entry per CDR3 protein, without DNA. With about 40,000 distinct CDR3 sequences in the sample, the ten largest clones hold 9.5% to 12%. The sample was memory CD8+ T cells from blood. These receptors originate from a human donor in good health. Some clones in this sample may be carry-over from other donors' samples. The CDR3 runs from the conserved cysteine through the conserved F or W.

V gene	J gene	CDR3 protein
TRBV29-1	TRBJ2-2	CSVEGRGLFTGELFF
TRBV6-4	TRBJ2-3	CASSDSIVSTDTQYF
TRBV9	TRBJ1-1	CASSVYPGGLTEAFF
TRBV13	TRBJ2-3	CASSLDLPADTQYF
TRBV7-9	TRBJ2-7	CASSLARDTSYEQYF
TRBV5-5	TRBJ1-1	CASSWGDNTEAFF
TRBV9	TRBJ2-7	CASSAEPVYEQYF
TRBV7-9	TRBJ2-1	CASSPINNEQFF
TRBV6-5	TRBJ2-3	CASSPRDRVFDTQYF
TRBV7-9	TRBJ2-3	CASSLGGVGTDTQYF
TRBV6-2/TRBV6-3	TRBJ2-1	CASFGYNEQFF
TRBV25-1	TRBJ2-7	CASSDPRGGTYEQYF
TRBV4-3	TRBJ2-1	CASSQDDWSSYNEQFF
TRBV6-4	TRBJ2-2	CASSDFGGSGELFF
TRBV4-2	TRBJ1-5	CASSQGMAQPQHF
TRBV28	TRBJ1-5	CASSLQGGGNQPQHF
TRBV4-1	TRBJ2-2	CASSQDDVREAGGLAGELFF
TRBV20-1	TRBJ2-1	CSASWGTGYNEQFF
TRBV6-4	TRBJ2-1	CASSDGTSNNEQFF
TRBV20-1	TRBJ1-5	CSARERVVGNQPQHF
TRBV12-3/TRBV12-4	TRBJ2-7	CASSLTSGPSYEQYF
TRBV6-2/TRBV6-3	TRBJ1-5	CASGPLWGEVQPQHF
TRBV25-1	TRBJ2-2	CASSEDRVGVGELFF
TRBV28	TRBJ1-1	CASSFIQTLTEAFF
TRBV6-1	TRBJ2-1	CASSAGQGPDEQFF
TRBV29-1	TRBJ2-7	CSVEDPRQGIRGEQYF
TRBV3-2	TRBJ2-7	CASSQVSSSYEQYF
TRBV11-2	TRBJ1-2	CASSRRNREHYGYTF
TRBV29-1	TRBJ2-7	CSVTGRGSEQYF
TRBV5-1	TRBJ2-2	CASSSGILNTGELFF
TRBV29-1	TRBJ2-2	CSARTSGSRELFF
TRBV3-1	TRBJ2-5	CASVRAGGFQETQYF
TRBV27	TRBJ1-1	CASALTGLNTEAFF
TRBV6-2/TRBV6-3	TRBJ2-1	CASNAFPGTGEVNEQFF
TRBV5-8	TRBJ2-7	CASSRTAQPPREQYF
TRBV29-1	TRBJ2-3	CSTVGATLYLTDTQYF
TRBV20-1	TRBJ2-7	CSARDEAGGYEKYF
TRBV13	TRBJ2-1	CASSPGQSRQFF
TRBV29-1	TRBJ1-1	CSSGGGNTEAFF
TRBV20-1	TRBJ1-1	CSARAGTHTEAFF
TRBV4-3	TRBJ1-2	CASSQGLQIYGYTF
TRBV12-3/TRBV12-4	TRBJ2-1	CASTLAGGSDNEQFF